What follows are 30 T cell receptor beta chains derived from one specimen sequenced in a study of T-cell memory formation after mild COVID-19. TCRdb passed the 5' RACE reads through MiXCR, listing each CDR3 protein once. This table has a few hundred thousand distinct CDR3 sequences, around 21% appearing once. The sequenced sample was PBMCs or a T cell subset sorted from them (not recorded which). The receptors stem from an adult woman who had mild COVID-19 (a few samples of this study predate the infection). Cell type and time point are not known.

CDR3: CASSEALYYEQYF. The CDR3 bases are TGTGCCAGCAGTGAAGCGCTATACTACGAGCAGTACTTC. The chain joins TRBV6-1 to TRBJ2-7; no reliable D call. V was clipped by 0 bases and J by 3 bases, with 6 bases between them. Germline values: CDR1 MNHNS, CDR2 SASEGT. CDR3 size: 13 residues.

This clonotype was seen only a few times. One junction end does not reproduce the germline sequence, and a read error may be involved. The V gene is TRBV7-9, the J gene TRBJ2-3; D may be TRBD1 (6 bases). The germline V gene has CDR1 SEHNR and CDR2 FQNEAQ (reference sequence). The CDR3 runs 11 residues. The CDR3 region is CASNRADTQYF. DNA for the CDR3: TGTGCCAGCAACAGGGCCGATACTCAGTATTTT.

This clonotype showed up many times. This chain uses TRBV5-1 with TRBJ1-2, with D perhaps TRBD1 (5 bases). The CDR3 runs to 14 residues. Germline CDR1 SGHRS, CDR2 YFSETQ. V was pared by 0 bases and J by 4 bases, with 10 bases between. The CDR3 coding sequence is TGCGCCAGCAGCTTGGAGGGGCTCGGCTATGGCTACACCTTC. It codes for CASSLEGLGYGYTF.

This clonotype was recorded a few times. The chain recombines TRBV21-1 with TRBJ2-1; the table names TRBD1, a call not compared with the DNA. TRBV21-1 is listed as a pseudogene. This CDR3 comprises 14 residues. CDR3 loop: CAQRGEGLYNEQFF. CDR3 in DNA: TGTGCCCAGAGGGGTGAAGGCCTGTACAATGAGCAGTTCTTC.

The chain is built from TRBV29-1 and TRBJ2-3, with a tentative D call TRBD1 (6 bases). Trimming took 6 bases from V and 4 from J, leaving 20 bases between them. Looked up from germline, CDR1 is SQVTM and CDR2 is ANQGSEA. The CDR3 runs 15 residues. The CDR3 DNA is TGCAGCGTCCCGCCTCCAGGGGAGATGTCAGATACGCAGTATTTT. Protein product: CSVPPPGEMSDTQYF.

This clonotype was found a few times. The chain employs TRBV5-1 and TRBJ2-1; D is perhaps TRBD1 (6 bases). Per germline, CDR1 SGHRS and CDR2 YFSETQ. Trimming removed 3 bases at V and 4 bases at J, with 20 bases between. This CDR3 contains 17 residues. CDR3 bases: TGCGCCAGCAGCTGGGTGGGGGACCCGGGACATTACAATGAGCAGTTCTTC. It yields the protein CASSWVGDPGHYNEQFF. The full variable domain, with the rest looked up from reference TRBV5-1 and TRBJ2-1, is KAGVTQTPRYLIKTRGQQVTLSCSPISGHRSVSWYQQTPGQGLQFLFEYFSETQRNKGNFPGRFSGRQFSNSRSEMNVSTLELGDSALYLCASSWVGDPGHYNEQFFGPGTRLTVL.

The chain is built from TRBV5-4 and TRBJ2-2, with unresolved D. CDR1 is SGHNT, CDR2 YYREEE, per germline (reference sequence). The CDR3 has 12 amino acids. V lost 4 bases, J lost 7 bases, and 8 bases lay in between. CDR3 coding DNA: TGTGCCAGCAGCCCTCGAGGCGGGGAGCTGTTTTTT. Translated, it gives CASSPRGGELFF.

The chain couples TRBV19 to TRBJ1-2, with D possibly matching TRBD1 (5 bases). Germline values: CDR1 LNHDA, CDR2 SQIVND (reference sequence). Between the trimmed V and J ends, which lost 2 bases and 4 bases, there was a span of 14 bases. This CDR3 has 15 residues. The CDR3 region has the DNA TGTGCCAGTAGTATATGGGGCAGGGCGAGCTATGGCTACACCTTC. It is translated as CASSIWGRASYGYTF.

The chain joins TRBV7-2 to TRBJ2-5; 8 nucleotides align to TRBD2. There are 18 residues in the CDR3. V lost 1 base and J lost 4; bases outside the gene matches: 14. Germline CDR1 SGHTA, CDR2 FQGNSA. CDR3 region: CASSLGLFRGGRSETQYF. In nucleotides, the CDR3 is TGTGCCAGCAGCTTAGGGCTGTTCCGGGGGGGCCGCTCAGAGACCCAGTACTTC.

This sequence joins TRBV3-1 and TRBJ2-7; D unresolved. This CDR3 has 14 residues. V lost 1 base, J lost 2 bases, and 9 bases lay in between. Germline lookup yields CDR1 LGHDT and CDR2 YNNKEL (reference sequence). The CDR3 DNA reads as TGTGCCAGCAGCCAAGGAGAAACAACCTACGAGCAGTACTTC. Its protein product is CASSQGETTYEQYF.

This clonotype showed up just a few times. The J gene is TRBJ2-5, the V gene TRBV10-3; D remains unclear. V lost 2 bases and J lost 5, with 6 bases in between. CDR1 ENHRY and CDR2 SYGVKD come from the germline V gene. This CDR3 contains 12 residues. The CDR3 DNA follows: TGTGCCATCAGTGAGGTCGGCGAGACCCAGTACTTC. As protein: CAISEVGETQYF.

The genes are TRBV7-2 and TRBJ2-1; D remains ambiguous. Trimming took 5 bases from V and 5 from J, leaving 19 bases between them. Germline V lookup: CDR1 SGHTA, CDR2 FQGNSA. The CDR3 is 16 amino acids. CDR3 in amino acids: CASSAILETPNNEQFF. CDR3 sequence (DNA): TGTGCCAGCAGCGCAATTCTGGAGACGCCGAACAATGAGCAGTTCTTC.

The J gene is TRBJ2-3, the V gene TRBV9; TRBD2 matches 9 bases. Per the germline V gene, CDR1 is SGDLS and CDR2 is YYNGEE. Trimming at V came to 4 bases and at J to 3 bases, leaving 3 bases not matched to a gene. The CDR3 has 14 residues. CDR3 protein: CASSISGGTDTQYF. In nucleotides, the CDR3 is TGTGCCAGCAGCATCAGCGGGGGGACAGATACGCAGTATTTT.

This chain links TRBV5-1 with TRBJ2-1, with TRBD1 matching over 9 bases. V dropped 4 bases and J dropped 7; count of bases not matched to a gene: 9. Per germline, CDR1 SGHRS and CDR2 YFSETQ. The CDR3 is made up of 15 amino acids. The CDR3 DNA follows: TGCGCCAGCAGCCGGGACAGGGCCCATCTGAATGAGCAGTTCTTC. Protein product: CASSRDRAHLNEQFF.

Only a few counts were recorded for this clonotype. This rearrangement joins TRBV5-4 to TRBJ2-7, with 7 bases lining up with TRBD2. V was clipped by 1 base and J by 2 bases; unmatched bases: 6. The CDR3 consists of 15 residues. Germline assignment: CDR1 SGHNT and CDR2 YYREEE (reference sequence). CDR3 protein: CASSLRAGNTYEQYF. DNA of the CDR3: TGTGCCAGCAGCTTGCGAGCGGGGAACACCTACGAGCAGTACTTC.

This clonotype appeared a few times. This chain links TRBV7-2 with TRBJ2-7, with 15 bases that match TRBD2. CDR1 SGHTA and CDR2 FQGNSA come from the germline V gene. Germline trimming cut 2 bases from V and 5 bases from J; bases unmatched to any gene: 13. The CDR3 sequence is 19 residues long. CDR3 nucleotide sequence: TGTGCCAGCAGCTTATACCGCCCGGGACTAGCGGGAGGTAAGCACGAGCAGTACTTC. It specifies CASSLYRPGLAGGKHEQYF.

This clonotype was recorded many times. The CDR3 DNA follows: TGCAGTGCTACCCCAGGAACCGAAGGCAATCAGCCCCAGCATTTT. Its protein product is CSATPGTEGNQPQHF. The V gene is TRBV20-1, the J gene TRBJ1-5, with D hard to call. The germline CDR1 and CDR2 sequences are DFQATT and SNEGSKA (reference sequence). This CDR3 is built from 15 residues. V lost 4 bases and J 2 bases, leaving 15 bases between the germline ends.

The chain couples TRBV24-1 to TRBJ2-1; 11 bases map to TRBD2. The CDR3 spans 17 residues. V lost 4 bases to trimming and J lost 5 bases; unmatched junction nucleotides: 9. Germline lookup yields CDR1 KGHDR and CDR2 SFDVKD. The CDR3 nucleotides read TGTGCCACCAGTGACAGTAAACTAGCGGGAGACCACAATGAGCAGTTCTTC. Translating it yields CATSDSKLAGDHNEQFF.

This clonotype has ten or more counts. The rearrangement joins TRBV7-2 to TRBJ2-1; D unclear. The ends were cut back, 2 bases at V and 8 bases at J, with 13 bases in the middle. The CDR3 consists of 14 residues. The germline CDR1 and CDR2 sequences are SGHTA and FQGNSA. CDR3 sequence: CASSLFLGPDEQFF. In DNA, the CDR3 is TGTGCCAGCAGCTTATTCTTAGGTCCGGATGAGCAGTTCTTC.

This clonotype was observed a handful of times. CDR3 DNA: TGTGCCAGCTCACCACGAGGTCCGGCGGGGGGCGACACCGGGGAGCTGTTTTTT. Protein: CASSPRGPAGGDTGELFF. The V gene is TRBV18, the J gene TRBJ2-2; TRBD2 matches at 8 bases. V shed 1 base, J shed 3 bases, and the junction held 10 bases outside the gene matches. Looked up from germline, CDR1 is KGHSH and CDR2 is LQKENI. The CDR3 spans 18 residues.

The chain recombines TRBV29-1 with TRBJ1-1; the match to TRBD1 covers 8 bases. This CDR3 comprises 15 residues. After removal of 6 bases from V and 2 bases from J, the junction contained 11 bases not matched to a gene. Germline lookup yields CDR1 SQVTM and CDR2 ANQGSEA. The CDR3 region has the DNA TGCAGCGTCAAACGACAGGGGAACAGTAACACTGAAGCTTTCTTT. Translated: CSVKRQGNSNTEAFF.

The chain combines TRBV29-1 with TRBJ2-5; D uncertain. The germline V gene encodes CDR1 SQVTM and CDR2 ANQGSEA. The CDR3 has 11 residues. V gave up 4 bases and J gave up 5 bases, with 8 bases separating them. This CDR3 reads CSVVEWETQYF. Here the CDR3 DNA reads TGCAGCGTTGTTGAATGGGAGACCCAGTACTTC.

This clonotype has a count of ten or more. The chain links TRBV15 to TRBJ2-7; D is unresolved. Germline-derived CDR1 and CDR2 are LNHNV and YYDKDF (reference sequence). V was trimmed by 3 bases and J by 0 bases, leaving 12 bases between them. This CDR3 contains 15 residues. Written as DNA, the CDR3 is TGTGCCACCAGCAGTAATCGAGGCAGCTCCTACGAGCAGTACTTC. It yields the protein CATSSNRGSSYEQYF. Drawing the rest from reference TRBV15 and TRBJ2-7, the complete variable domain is DAMVIQNPRYQVTQFGKPVTLSCSQTLNHNVMYWYQQKSSQAPKLLFHYYDKDFNNEADTPDNFQSRRPNTSFCFLDIRSPGLGDTAMYLCATSSNRGSSYEQYFGPGTRLTVT.

CDR3 nucleotide sequence: TGTGCCACCAGTGATCCGGGGACTAGCGGGAGAGAGACCCAGTACTTC. As protein: CATSDPGTSGRETQYF. The V and J genes are TRBV24-1 and TRBJ2-5; 14 positions agree with TRBD2. This CDR3 is built from 16 residues. Trimming removed 3 bases from V and 4 bases from J; junction bases left unmatched: 3. The germline V gene has CDR1 KGHDR and CDR2 SFDVKD.

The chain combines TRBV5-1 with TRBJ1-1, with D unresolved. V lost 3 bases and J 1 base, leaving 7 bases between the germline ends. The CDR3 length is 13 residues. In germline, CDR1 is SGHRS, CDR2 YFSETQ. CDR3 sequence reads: CASSSEGNTEAFF. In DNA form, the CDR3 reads TGCGCCAGCAGCTCAGAGGGGAACACTGAAGCTTTCTTT.

CDR3 sequence reads: CASSQQGSITEAFF. DNA for the CDR3: TGTGCCAGTAGCCAACAGGGATCGATCACTGAAGCTTTCTTT. The V and J genes are TRBV19 and TRBJ1-1, with D possibly being TRBD1 (6 bases). The CDR3 is 14 residues long. Germline V gene sequence: CDR1 LNHDA, CDR2 SQIVND (reference sequence). Trimming took off 6 bases at V and 4 bases at J, with 15 bases between the two ends.

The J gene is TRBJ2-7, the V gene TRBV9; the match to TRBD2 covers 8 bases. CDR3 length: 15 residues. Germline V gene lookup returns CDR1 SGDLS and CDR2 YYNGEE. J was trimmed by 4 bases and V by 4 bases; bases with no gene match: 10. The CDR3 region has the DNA TGTGCCAGCAGCCCAGGCGGGGGGTCGGGGTACGAGCAGTACTTC. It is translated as CASSPGGGSGYEQYF.

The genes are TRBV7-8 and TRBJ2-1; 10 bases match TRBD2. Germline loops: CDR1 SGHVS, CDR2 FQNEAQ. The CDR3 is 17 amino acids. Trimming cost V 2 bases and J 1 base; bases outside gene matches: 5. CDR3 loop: CASSLRSGGSSYNEQFF. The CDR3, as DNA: TGTGCCAGCAGCTTACGTAGCGGGGGGAGTTCCTACAATGAGCAGTTCTTC.

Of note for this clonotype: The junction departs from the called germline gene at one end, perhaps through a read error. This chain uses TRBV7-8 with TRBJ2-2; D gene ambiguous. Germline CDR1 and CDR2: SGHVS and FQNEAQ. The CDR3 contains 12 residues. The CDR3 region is CASSSNSGELFF. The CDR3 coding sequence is TGTGCCAGCAGCTCGAACAGCGGGGAGCTGTTTTTT.

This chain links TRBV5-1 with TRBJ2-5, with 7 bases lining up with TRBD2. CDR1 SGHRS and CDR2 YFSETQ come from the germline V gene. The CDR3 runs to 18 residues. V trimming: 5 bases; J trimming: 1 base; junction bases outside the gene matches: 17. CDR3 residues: CASRTSLTSLTSQETQYF. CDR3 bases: TGCGCCAGCAGAACCTCGCTGACTAGCCTAACCTCCCAAGAGACCCAGTACTTC.